This TCR beta chain stems from a study of T cell repertoires in aging, cancer and after chemotherapy. For the study at large: Donor ages fell into six groups from 30 or younger up to 70 or older. The whole study produced a dataset of several million TCR reads. Broader study findings: In healthy donors, age-related TCR diversity loss mainly reflected lost richness.

This clonotype was found a few times. What it binds is unknown. Peripheral blood genomic DNA, not sorted cells or RNA, was the template. Trimming at V came to 6 bases and at J to 1 base, leaving 18 bases not matched to a gene. This CDR3 spans 18 amino acids. Germline V gene lookup returns CDR1 MRHNA and CDR2 SNTAGT. Multiplex touch-down PCR with TRB-A/B primers amplified rearranged V-D-J TRB sequences. TCRdb reprocessed the multiplex PCR reads with MiXCR, giving one entry per CDR3 protein. The top ten clones hold 2% to 3% of a sample with thousands of distinct CDR3 sequences, about 24% of them seen once.

The sequence was collected from a human donor in good health. This sequence joins TRBV6-4 and TRBJ2-7; 7 bases agree with TRBD2. Sequencing input: blood. The CDR3, as DNA: TGTGCCAGCAGGTTAGCCCGCCCGATTTGGCGGGGGTCCTACGAGCAGTACTTC. Translating it yields CASRLARPIWRGSYEQYF.